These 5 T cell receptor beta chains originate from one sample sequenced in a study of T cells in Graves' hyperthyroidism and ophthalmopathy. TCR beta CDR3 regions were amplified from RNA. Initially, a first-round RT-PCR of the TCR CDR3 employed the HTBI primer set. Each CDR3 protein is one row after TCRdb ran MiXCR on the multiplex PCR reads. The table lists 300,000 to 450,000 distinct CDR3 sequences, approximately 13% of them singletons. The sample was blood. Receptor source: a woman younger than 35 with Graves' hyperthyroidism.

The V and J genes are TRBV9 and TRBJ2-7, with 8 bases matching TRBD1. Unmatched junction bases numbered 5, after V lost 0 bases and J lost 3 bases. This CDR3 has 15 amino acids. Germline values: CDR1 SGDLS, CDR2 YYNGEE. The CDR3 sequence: CASSVGEDRVYEQYF. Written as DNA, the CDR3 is TGTGCCAGCAGCGTAGGCGAGGACAGGGTCTACGAGCAGTACTTC.

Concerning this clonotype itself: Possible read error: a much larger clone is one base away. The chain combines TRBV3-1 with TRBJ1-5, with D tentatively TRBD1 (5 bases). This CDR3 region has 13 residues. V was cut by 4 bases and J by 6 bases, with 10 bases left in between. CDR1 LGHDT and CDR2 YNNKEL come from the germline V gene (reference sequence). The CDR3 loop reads CASSRQISQPQHF. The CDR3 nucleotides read TGTGCCAGCAGCCGACAGATCAGTCAGCCCCAGCATTTT.

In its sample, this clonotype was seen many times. The CDR3 sequence: CASSTGLHSSYEQYF. The CDR3 region has the DNA TGTGCCAGCAGTACGGGACTACACAGCTCCTACGAGCAGTACTTC. The chain couples TRBV28 to TRBJ2-7, with 7 bases matching TRBD2. The CDR3 runs 15 residues. V was pared by 5 bases and J by 0 bases, with 7 bases of the junction left unmatched. Germline loops: CDR1 MDHEN, CDR2 SYDVKM.

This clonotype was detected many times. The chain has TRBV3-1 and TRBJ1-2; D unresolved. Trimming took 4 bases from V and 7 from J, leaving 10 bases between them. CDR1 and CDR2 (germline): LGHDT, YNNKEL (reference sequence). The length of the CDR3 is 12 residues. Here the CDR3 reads CASSLWLSGYTF. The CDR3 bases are TGTGCCAGCAGCCTCTGGTTGTCTGGCTACACCTTC.

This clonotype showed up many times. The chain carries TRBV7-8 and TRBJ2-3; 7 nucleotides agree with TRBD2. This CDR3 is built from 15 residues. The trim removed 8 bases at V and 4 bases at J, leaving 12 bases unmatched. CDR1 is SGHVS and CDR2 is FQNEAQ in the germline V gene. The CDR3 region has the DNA TGTGCCAGCGCCGAGACGGCGGGGGTCCCAGATACGCAGTATTTT. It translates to CASAETAGVPDTQYF.